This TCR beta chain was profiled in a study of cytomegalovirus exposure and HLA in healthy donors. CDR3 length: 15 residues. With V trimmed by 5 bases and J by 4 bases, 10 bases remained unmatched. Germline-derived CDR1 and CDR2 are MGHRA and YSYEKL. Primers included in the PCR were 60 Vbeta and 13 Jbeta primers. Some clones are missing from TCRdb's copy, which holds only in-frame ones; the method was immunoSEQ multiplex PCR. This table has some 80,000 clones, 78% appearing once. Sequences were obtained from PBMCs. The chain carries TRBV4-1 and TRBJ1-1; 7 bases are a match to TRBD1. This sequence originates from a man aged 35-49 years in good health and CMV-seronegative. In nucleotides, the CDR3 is TGCGCCAGCAGCAACCGACAGGGTGAGAGCACTGAAGCTTTCTTT. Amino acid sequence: CASSNRQGESTEAFF.